The 21 T cell receptor beta chains below come from one sample, sequenced in a study of T cell clonality in common variable immunodeficiency. Assay used: immunoSEQ multiplex PCR; TCRdb lists only in-frame clones, some missing. The sample lists about 37,000 clones, none appearing once, the ten largest making up about 0.86%. Sequenced: peripheral blood mononuclear cells. All receptors derive from a person aged 18 to 70 in good health.

This clone was seen repeatedly, ten times or more. The missing CDR3 end, 3 residues past where the read stops, is filled in from the germline J gene. The V gene is TRBV29-1, the J gene TRBJ2-5; 7 bases line up with TRBD1. The trim removed 6 bases at V and 1 base at J, leaving 8 bases unmatched. Germline CDR1 reads SQVTM; CDR2 reads ANQGSEA. This CDR3 region has 14 residues. CDR3 DNA, as far as it was read: TGCAGCGTCCCGGGACAGATATTCCAAGAGACC. Protein sequence: CSVPGQIFQET. The full-length CDR3 reads as CSVPGQIFQETQYF.

This clone was detected ten times or more. The missing CDR3 end, 3 residues past where the read stops, is filled in from the germline J gene. The chain couples TRBV30 to TRBJ1-2; D unresolved. CDR1 is GTSNPN and CDR2 is SVGIG in the germline V gene (reference sequence). V lost 0 bases and J 3 bases, leaving 8 bases between the germline ends. The CDR3 extends over 13 amino acids. This chain's CDR3 is CAWSVGPYYGYTF. Incomplete CDR3 DNA: TGTGCCTGGAGTGTAGGCCCCTACTATGGC.

This clone was detected many times. The CDR3 extends 3 residues past the end of the read, so its final part is completed from the germline J gene. The V and J genes are TRBV7-9 and TRBJ1-2; 8 bases map to TRBD1. The CDR3 length is 15 residues. The V segment lost 5 bases and the J segment 4 bases; nucleotides outside the gene matches: 9. The germline gives CDR1 SEHNR, CDR2 FQNEAQ (reference sequence). The CDR3 protein is CASSPTGTGLYGYTF. CDR3 DNA (partial): TGTGCCAGCAGCCCCACCGGGACAGGACTCTATGGC.

The sample holds many counts of this clone. The read is 3 residues too short to cover the CDR3 end, so that end is filled in from the germline J gene. V gene TRBV6-2 or TRBV6-3 combines with J gene TRBJ2-3; 12 bases align to TRBD2. The CDR3 runs 15 residues. The germline V gene encodes CDR1 MNHEY and CDR2 SVGEGT. V shed 5 bases and J 6 bases; nucleotides not matched to a gene: 6. CDR3 DNA (partial): TGTGCCAGCAGTGACGGACTAGCGGGGTCGGATACG. Residues: CASSDGLAGSDT. The CDR3, in full, reads CASSDGLAGSDTQYF.

This clone was observed at least ten times. The DNA read from the CDR3 is TGTGCCAGCAGTTTAAGGGGACAGGTCTACGAG. Residues: CASSLRGQVYE. The full CDR3 sequence reads CASSLRGQVYEQYF. J is TRBJ2-7 and V is TRBV27, with 8 nucleotides matching TRBD1. The CDR3 end lies 3 residues beyond the end of the read and is filled in from the germline J gene. CDR1 and CDR2 from the germline V gene are MNHEY and SMNVEV (reference sequence). V lost 2 bases and J lost 3; bases outside the gene matches: 3. This CDR3 is built from 14 residues.

In this sample, this clone turned up many times. From the germline J gene comes the end of the CDR3, since the read stops 3 residues before it. The V gene is TRBV12-3 or TRBV12-4, the J gene TRBJ2-7; 9 bases line up with TRBD1. Trimming at V came to 6 bases and at J to 0 bases, leaving 9 bases not matched to a gene. The CDR3 contains 16 residues. Partial CDR3 DNA: TGTGCCAGCAGCGCCCCTGGGACAGGGATCTCCTACGAG. Amino acid sequence: CASSAPGTGISYE. The CDR3 in full is CASSAPGTGISYEQYF.

This clone has ten or more counts. Incomplete CDR3 DNA: TGTGCCAGCAGCTTCGTGACAGACAACTATGGC. Protein product: CASSFVTDNYG. In full, the CDR3 reads CASSFVTDNYGYTF. The chain has TRBV5-5 and TRBJ1-2; tentative D call: TRBD1 (5 bases). The read terminates 3 residues before the CDR3 end, so the remaining end is supplied by the germline J gene. With 2 bases removed from V and 2 bases from J, the gap between germline ends came to 10 bases. The CDR3 totals 14 residues. Germline V gives CDR1 SGHKS, CDR2 YYEKEE (reference sequence).

Ten or more counts support this clone. The sequenced CDR3 bases are TGTGCCAGCAGCTCTTACTCCCAGGGAGGCGAG. Protein: CASSSYSQGGE. The CDR3 in full is CASSSYSQGGEQYF. J is TRBJ2-7 and V is TRBV7-2; D is possibly TRBD2 (6 bases). With the read ending 3 residues before the CDR3 end, the germline J gene is used to fill in that end. CDR1 and CDR2 from the germline V gene are SGHTA and FQGNSA. This CDR3 region has 14 residues. V dropped 4 bases and J dropped 6 bases, with 16 bases sitting between them.

This clone was found many times. The CDR3 extends 3 residues past the end of the read, so its final part is completed from the germline J gene. The chain recombines TRBV2 with TRBJ1-5; D call uncertain. This CDR3 comprises 13 residues. Trimming pared 4 bases from V and 4 bases from J, leaving 8 bases between. Germline CDR1 is SNHLY and CDR2 is FYNNEI. The sequenced part of the CDR3 DNA is TGTGCCAGCAGTGGTGCGGGGAATCAGCCC. It translates to CASSGAGNQP. The full CDR3 protein reads CASSGAGNQPQHF.

In this sample, this clone turned up many times. The read is 3 residues too short to cover the CDR3 end, so that end is filled in from the germline J gene. J is TRBJ1-4 and V is TRBV5-1; 9 bases are shared with TRBD1. The germline V gene has CDR1 SGHRS and CDR2 YFSETQ. This CDR3 is 14 amino acids long. CDR3 protein: CASSLDGTGRGLFF. The sequenced CDR3 bases are TGCGCCAGCAGCTTGGATGGGACAGGGAGGGGA.

This clone was seen many times. The missing CDR3 end, 3 residues past where the read stops, is filled in from the germline J gene. The chain employs TRBV7-9 and TRBJ2-3, with 10 positions matching TRBD2. The CDR3 covers 15 residues. Losses at the gene ends were 5 bases for V and 2 bases for J; bases not matched to a gene: 4. Germline loops: CDR1 SEHNR, CDR2 FQNEAQ (reference sequence). CDR3 DNA, as far as it was read: TGTGCCAGCAGCCCCAGCGGGAGGGCCACAGATACG. This sequence encodes CASSPSGRATDT. The entire CDR3 protein is CASSPSGRATDTQYF.

This clone was counted ten times or more. The sequence runs out 3 residues before the end of the CDR3; the remainder is reconstructed from the germline J gene. The chain is built from TRBV12-3 or TRBV12-4 and TRBJ2-1, with TRBD1 identical over 8 bases. CDR3 length equals 16 residues. With V trimmed by 8 bases and J by 5 bases, 14 bases remained unmatched. Here the CDR3 reads CASRDRGYQRNNEQFF. The CDR3 bases that were read are TGTGCCAGCCGCGACAGGGGATACCAACGGAACAATGAG.

This clone was recorded at least ten times. From the germline J gene comes the end of the CDR3, since the read stops 3 residues before it. The chain employs TRBV12-3 or TRBV12-4 and TRBJ2-3; D is uncertain. Trimming stripped 2 bases from V and 4 bases from J, with 4 bases between. The CDR3 totals 12 residues. The CDR3 spells CASSLRADTQYF. CDR3 DNA (partial): TGTGCCAGCAGTTTAAGGGCAGATACG.

This clone was counted ten times or more. The read is 3 residues too short to cover the CDR3 end, so that end is filled in from the germline J gene. This chain joins TRBV2 and TRBJ1-6, with TRBD1 identical over 9 bases. CDR3 size: 16 residues. Trimming removed 6 bases from V and 2 bases from J; junction bases left unmatched: 5. Per germline, CDR1 SNHLY and CDR2 FYNNEI. The DNA read from the CDR3 is TGTGCCAGCAGACAGGGGGCTTTGACCTATAATTCACCC. It yields the protein CASRQGALTYNSP. The full CDR3 sequence reads CASRQGALTYNSPLHF.

In this sample, this clone turned up many times. The observed sequence ends 3 residues before the CDR3 terminus, with the missing tail filled in from the germline J gene. This chain uses TRBV19 with TRBJ1-2; maybe TRBD1 (5 bases). Germline CDR1 is LNHDA and CDR2 is SQIVND (reference sequence). The V end was cut by 0 bases, the J end by 2 bases, with 7 bases between. The CDR3 loop spans 14 amino acids. The CDR3 DNA, read in part, is TGTGCCAGTAGTATAGAAAAGGGGAACTATGGC. Translated: CASSIEKGNYG. The whole CDR3 region reads CASSIEKGNYGYTF.

In this sample, this clone turned up many times. Read data end 3 residues before the CDR3 end; the end is taken from the germline J gene. The chain links TRBV20-1 to TRBJ1-2, with TRBD1 identical over 11 bases. CDR1 is DFQATT, CDR2 SNEGSKA, per germline (reference sequence). This CDR3 is 14 amino acids long. V was pared by 3 bases and J by 5 bases, with 5 bases of the junction left unmatched. The sequenced part of the CDR3 DNA is TGCAGTGCTAGGAGGGACAGGGGGGAATATGGC. Translated, it gives CSARRDRGEYG. The full CDR3 protein reads CSARRDRGEYGYTF.

Many counts were recorded for this clone. The CDR3 region is CASSYLMGGSPYNEQFF. Incomplete CDR3 DNA: TGTGCCAGCAGTTACCTTATGGGCGGGAGCCCCTACAATGAG. The rearrangement joins TRBV6-2 or TRBV6-3 to TRBJ2-1; TRBD2 aligns across 7 bases. Read coverage stops 3 residues before the CDR3 terminus; the germline J gene supplies the remainder. The CDR3 is made up of 17 amino acids. CDR1 and CDR2 from the germline V gene are MNHEY and SVGEGT. V was pared by 2 bases and J by 2 bases, with 9 bases of the junction left unmatched.

This clone was seen many times. With the read ending 3 residues before the CDR3 end, the germline J gene is used to fill in that end. The V call is TRBV19, the J call TRBJ2-6; D possibly corresponds to TRBD1 (6 bases). The germline V and J ends were trimmed by 4 bases and 12 bases, with 16 bases remaining between them. This CDR3 has 14 amino acids. The V gene's germline CDR1 is LNHDA and CDR2 SQIVND (reference sequence). CDR3 protein: CASSKGVSRSVLTF. The sequenced CDR3 bases are TGTGCCAGTAGTAAGGGGGTGTCTCGTAGCGTC.

This clone was seen repeatedly, ten times or more. The CDR3 end lies 3 residues beyond the end of the read and is filled in from the germline J gene. This chain joins TRBV5-6 and TRBJ2-7; no clear D gene. This CDR3 is 14 amino acids long. Germline lookup yields CDR1 SGHDT and CDR2 YYEEEE. The germline V and J ends were trimmed by 0 bases and 0 bases, with 7 bases remaining between them. The part of the CDR3 DNA that was read is TGTGCCAGCAGCTTGGTTGCAGGCTCCTACGAG. This sequence encodes CASSLVAGSYE. The full CDR3 sequence reads CASSLVAGSYEQYF.

This clone qualifies as medium-sized. Sequencing ends 3 residues short of the CDR3 end; the germline J gene provides the rest. The genes are TRBV6-4 and TRBJ2-2; the D gene is possibly TRBD1 (5 bases). V was trimmed by 0 bases and J by 0 bases, leaving 8 bases between them. The CDR3 length is 16 residues. Looked up from germline, CDR1 is MRHNA and CDR2 is SNTAGT. The covered CDR3 bases are TGTGCCAGCAGTGACTCGGAGACAGCGAACACCGGGGAG. It translates to CASSDSETANTGE. The whole CDR3 protein is CASSDSETANTGELFF.

This clone was observed at least ten times. The observed sequence ends 3 residues before the CDR3 terminus, with the missing tail filled in from the germline J gene. V and J are TRBV20-1 and TRBJ2-1; 12 positions agree with TRBD2. V shed 1 base and J 7 bases; nucleotides not matched to a gene: 5. CDR1 and CDR2 from the germline V gene are DFQATT and SNEGSKA (reference sequence). The CDR3 runs to 15 residues. The CDR3 DNA, read in part, is TGCAGTGCTAGAGTTCCTAGCGGGGGGGGAAATGAG. Translating gives CSARVPSGGGNE. From start to end, the CDR3 is CSARVPSGGGNEQFF.